What follows is one T cell receptor beta chain and its context. This clone was counted once. Its antigen is unknown. No base quality information exists; no much larger clone differs at one position. This sample is drawn from a study of blood T cell repertoires in COVID-19 (dated by TCRdb to the early 2020s). With regard to the full study: Collaborator samples came from the United States, Italy and Spain and covered acute and convalescent phases of COVID-19. The dataset comprised deeply sampled blood TCRbeta repertoires from subjects exposed to, actively infected with, or recovered from COVID-19. The sample metadata nearly always contained a de-identified subject ID, COVID-19 status, age in years and sex. Where available, HLA class I and class II types were obtained from metadata supplied by the sample provider rather than from assay-based typing. The prospective study material was composed of cDNA or gDNA derived from T cells, B-cell-depleted T cells, or PBMCs. The samples were drawn from the first 160 participants of the ongoing ImmuneRACE study and from 1,254 subjects provided by 6 global collaborators. The repertoires were made available in a free public database intended to serve as a resource for research on the immune response to SARS-CoV-2.

The CDR3 contains 15 residues, cysteine and phenylalanine counted. This entry keeps only the CDR3 DNA: 45 bases, framed from base 1. CDR1 SGDLS and CDR2 YYNGEE are derived from the germline V gene. Clipping removes 0 bases from V and 1 base from J, with 3 as the unmatched junction base count. TCRbeta CDR3 regions were amplified from genomic DNA by means of the immunoSEQ Assay, a bias-controlled multiplex PCR. From the authors' description of their analysis: Within the assay, amplification of reference gene primers was used to estimate how many nucleated cells each sample contained. Sequence reads were collapsed and filtered to measure the absolute abundance of every unique TCRbeta CDR3 rearrangement. Productive Simpson clonality was computed per sample as the square root of Simpson's diversity index over productive rearrangements. The immuneACCESS repertoire file appears here via TCRdb, limited to in-frame rearrangements. These files lack a portion of the clones; in checked studies, under half of the deficit traces to unresolved V genes, and the cause of the others is not known. D and trimming come from the DNA, and the V and J calls and clone size come from that table. The sample data list around 300,000 clones, and over 85% of these were observed just once. The ten largest clones take up under 2.5% of the sample.

General findings and caveats noted by the study authors: The quantity of clinical and demographic metadata differed by source and by participant and was supplied without curation.

Enrolling through a virtual design, the prospective study's participants ranged in age from roughly 18 to 90 years and lived across some 22 United States geographic areas. Cohort assignment in the prospective study relied on participant-reported clinical history from a screening survey and a study questionnaire. Recovered participants in ImmuneRACE Cohort 3 were defined by two consecutive negative NP/OP PCR tests, clearance by a healthcare professional, or resolution of symptoms. In the prospective study, mobile phlebotomists collected whole blood, serum and a nasopharyngeal or oropharyngeal swab from each participant. Prospective study participants could optionally give additional blood draws and questionnaires over a roughly two-month period. Prospective study blood samples were shipped either frozen or at room temperature before DNA extraction.

Sequenced material: PBMCs or T cells enriched from blood (not recorded which). The rearrangement combines TRBV9 with TRBJ1-2; a stretch of 7 junction bases matches TRBD1. The clonotype comes from a woman aged 55-69 years who had recovered from COVID-19. The CDR3 protein: CASSVAGDSNYGYTF. The base sequence is TGTGCCAGCAGCGTAGCAGGGGACAGTAACTATGGCTACACCTTC.